This T cell receptor (beta chain) was obtained from a study of cytomegalovirus exposure and HLA in healthy donors. Primers included in the PCR were 60 Vbeta and 13 Jbeta primers. Sequencing was performed with immunoSEQ multiplex PCR; in TCRdb, only in-frame clones are kept and a portion is missing. The table shows 95,000 to 150,000 clones, with approximately 67% occurring only once. This clone has only a few counts. Antigen: not known. Germline values: CDR1 MNHEY, CDR2 SMNVEV (reference sequence). After removal of 5 bases from V and 0 bases from J, the junction contained 3 bases not matched to a gene. This CDR3 has 14 residues. Whole-study results and caveats: Excluded: some indistinguishable V segments such as TRBV6-2 and TRBV6-3. Accurate HLA-A and HLA-B prediction from TCR beta sequences was reported for most subjects. Later analysis showed TCR association rates varying by HLA locus, highest for DRB1 and lowest for HLA-C.

The chain joins TRBV27 to TRBJ2-7; 8 nucleotides match TRBD2. The sequence came from a man younger than 35 in good health and CMV-seronegative. Material for sequencing was PBMCs. The CDR3 sequence is CASSGLASSYEQYF. The CDR3 DNA reads as TGTGCCAGCAGTGGACTAGCCAGCTCCTACGAGCAGTACTTC.